Given below is one T cell receptor beta chain in context. Repertoires were generated with immunoSEQ multiplex PCR, while TCRdb's copy carries only in-frame clones and drops some. In the table there are about 88,000 clones, 85% to 95% of which are singletons. The CDR3 runs to 15 residues. J lost 7 bases, V lost 4 bases, and 11 bases had no gene match. Germline V gene sequence: CDR1 SGHNT, CDR2 YYREEE (reference sequence). This record comes from a study of technical replicates of blood from a handful of donors. The sequence was collected from a human donor in good health. The rearrangement joins TRBV5-4 to TRBJ2-1, with 7 bases that match TRBD2. The sample consisted of T cells isolated from PBMCs. The CDR3 region is CASSTGLVDVNEQFF. The CDR3 DNA follows: TGTGCCAGCAGCACAGGACTAGTCGATGTAAATGAGCAGTTCTTC.